This entry lists 24 T cell receptor beta chains sequenced from one sample in a study of blood T cell repertoires in COVID-19. Clones were sequenced by immunoSEQ multiplex PCR, and TCRdb holds only the in-frame ones, with some missing. The sample has under 300,000 clones, about 87% seen once. The sample taken for sequencing was PBMCs or T cells enriched from blood (not recorded which). The receptors stem from a woman between 50 and 59 years old who had recovered from COVID-19.

The chain combines TRBV5-1 with TRBJ1-1, with D perhaps matching TRBD1 (5 bases). V was shortened by 4 bases and J by 6 bases, with 19 bases between the two germline ends. Germline assignment: CDR1 SGHRS and CDR2 YFSETQ. The CDR3 is 15 residues long. DNA of the CDR3: TGCGCCAGCAGCCCGGACTTGGGGGGAAGCCCTGAAGCTTTCTTT. It translates to CASSPDLGGSPEAFF.

The chain's CDR3 is CASSSSGTAYEAFF. CDR3 in DNA: TGTGCCAGCAGTTCATCCGGGACAGCATACGAAGCTTTCTTT. V is TRBV28 and J is TRBJ1-1; 7 positions match TRBD1. V was clipped by 4 bases and J by 8 bases; unmatched bases: 10. The CDR3 is 14 amino acids. Germline V gene lookup returns CDR1 MDHEN and CDR2 SYDVKM.

This chain links TRBV24-1 with TRBJ2-1, with TRBD1 as a possible D gene (6 bases). The CDR3 is 15 amino acids. Between the trimmed V and J ends, which lost 0 bases and 6 bases, there was a span of 11 bases. CDR1 and CDR2 from the germline V gene are KGHDR and SFDVKD. This chain's CDR3 is CATSDLRQGINEQFF. CDR3 DNA: TGTGCCACCAGTGATTTGCGGCAGGGGATCAATGAGCAGTTCTTC.

This clone appeared many times. CDR3 in amino acids: CASSASPGDGYTF. In DNA, the CDR3 is TGCGCCAGCAGTGCCTCCCCAGGTGACGGCTACACCTTC. J is TRBJ1-2 and V is TRBV10-1; D is uncertain. The V gene's germline CDR1 is WNHNN and CDR2 SYGVQD (reference sequence). V was trimmed by 4 bases and J by 8 bases, leaving 14 bases between them. The CDR3 spans 13 residues.

This clone was recorded only once. V is TRBV2 and J is TRBJ2-5; possibly TRBD2 for D (7 bases). This CDR3 spans 12 amino acids. The germline V gene has CDR1 SNHLY and CDR2 FYNNEI. CDR3 coding DNA: TGTGGAGTGGGGGGGGGCTATGAGACCCAGTACTTC. This sequence encodes CGVGGGYETQYF.

V is TRBV19 and J is TRBJ1-1, with 7 nucleotides matching TRBD1. Germline values: CDR1 LNHDA, CDR2 SQIVND (reference sequence). This CDR3 region has 15 residues. Trimming cost V 7 bases and J 2 bases; bases outside gene matches: 10. The CDR3: CASTPDRRSNTEAFF. Written as DNA, the CDR3 is TGTGCCAGTACCCCGGACAGGAGAAGTAACACTGAAGCTTTCTTT. Drawing the rest from reference TRBV19 and TRBJ1-1, the complete variable domain is DGGITQSPKYLFRKEGQNVTLSCEQNLNHDAMYWYRQDPGQGLRLIYYSQIVNDFQKGDIAEGYSVSREKKESFPLTVTSAQKNPTAFYLCASTPDRRSNTEAFFGQGTRLTVV.

This clone is a singleton in its sample. The chain joins TRBV28 to TRBJ2-2; 7 bases align to TRBD1. Germline V lookup: CDR1 MDHEN, CDR2 SYDVKM. This CDR3 spans 15 amino acids. Trimming removed 4 bases from V and 4 bases from J; junction bases left unmatched: 6. The CDR3 DNA reads as TGTGCCAGCAGTTCGCACAGGGGCGGCACCGGGGAGCTGTTTTTT. It translates to CASSSHRGGTGELFF. The complete variable domain, with remaining parts taken from reference TRBV28 and TRBJ2-2, reads DVKVTQSSRYLVKRTGEKVFLECVQDMDHENMFWYRQDPGLGLRLIYFSYDVKMKEKGDIPEGYSVSREKKERFSLILESASTNQTSMYLCASSSHRGGTGELFFGEGSRLTVL.

This clone occurred once. J is TRBJ1-2 and V is TRBV18; the D is unclear. The V and J ends lost 2 bases and 6 bases respectively, with 7 bases between them. Germline V lookup: CDR1 KGHSH, CDR2 LQKENI. The CDR3 has 12 amino acids. The CDR3 bases are TGTGCCAGCTCACCAGGCGGGAATGGCTACACCTTC. This sequence encodes CASSPGGNGYTF.

This chain uses TRBV4-3 with TRBJ2-7, with 10 bases that match TRBD2. CDR3 size: 15 residues. The junction had 4 bases not matched to a gene; V was cut back by 3 bases and J by 2 bases. The germline CDR1 and CDR2 sequences are LGHNA and YSLEER. The CDR3 region is CASSHGLAGAYEQYF. CDR3 DNA sequence: TGCGCCAGCAGCCATGGCCTAGCGGGAGCCTACGAGCAGTACTTC.

Here the CDR3 reads CASRYAGGATNEKLFF. The CDR3 DNA reads TGTGCCAGCCGATACGCCGGGGGGGCAACTAATGAAAAACTGTTTTTT. The rearrangement links TRBV27 to TRBJ1-4; D may be TRBD1 (5 bases). Per germline, CDR1 MNHEY and CDR2 SMNVEV (reference sequence). Deletions cut 8 bases from V and 0 bases from J, with 16 bases between. The CDR3 runs to 16 residues.

The J gene is TRBJ1-1, the V gene TRBV30; D uncertain. The CDR3 spans 13 residues. V lost 1 base and J 4 bases, leaving 10 bases between the germline ends. Germline V gene data show CDR1 as GTSNPN and CDR2 as SVGIG (reference sequence). Here the CDR3 DNA reads TGTGCCTGGAGTGCGAGGGTGGGCACTGAAGCTTTCTTT. Translation: CAWSARVGTEAFF.

V usage is TRBV28 and J usage is TRBJ2-5, with TRBD1 matching over 11 bases. The CDR3 extends over 14 amino acids. Trimming took 6 bases from V and 7 from J; bases not matched to a gene: 7. CDR1 MDHEN and CDR2 SYDVKM come from the germline V gene. The CDR3 protein is CASRRSGQGGTQYF. In DNA, the CDR3 is TGTGCCAGCAGGCGATCGGGACAGGGGGGGACCCAGTACTTC.

This clone is a singleton in its sample. This chain connects TRBV6-5 to TRBJ1-2; TRBD1 matches at 10 bases. From germline, CDR1 is MNHEY and CDR2 SVGAGI. This CDR3 comprises 14 residues. The J segment lost 7 bases and the V segment lost 6 bases, leaving 8 bases of the junction unmatched. CDR3 protein: CASRPRGTGVGYTF. The CDR3, as DNA: TGTGCCAGCAGACCCCGCGGGACAGGGGTTGGCTACACCTTC.

The chain carries TRBV10-3 and TRBJ2-2; D remains unclear. V lost 4 bases and J lost 3, with 3 bases in between. Looked up from germline, CDR1 is ENHRY and CDR2 is SYGVKD. This CDR3 region has 12 residues. CDR3 DNA: TGTGCCATCAGTGGGCACACCGGGGAGCTGTTTTTT. The encoded protein is CAISGHTGELFF.

The chain is built from TRBV6-1 and TRBJ2-5, with 8 bases fitting TRBD2. The germline V gene has CDR1 MNHNS and CDR2 SASEGT. V shed 1 base, J shed 4 bases, and the junction held 2 bases outside the gene matches. The CDR3 is 14 amino acids. CDR3: CASSEGGTRETQYF. DNA of the CDR3: TGTGCCAGCAGTGAAGGGGGGACTAGAGAGACCCAGTACTTC.

This chain uses TRBV7-9 with TRBJ2-2; 14 positions agree with TRBD2. V gave up 5 bases and J gave up 5 bases; unmatched junction bases: 7. Germline V gene data show CDR1 as SEHNR and CDR2 as FQNEAQ (reference sequence). The CDR3 length is 17 residues. The CDR3: CASSDPGLAGATGELFF. The CDR3 DNA follows: TGTGCCAGCAGCGACCCGGGACTAGCGGGAGCAACCGGGGAGCTGTTTTTT.

The chain couples TRBV4-1 to TRBJ2-3, with D tentatively TRBD1 (5 bases). This CDR3 is built from 16 residues. Germline V gene sequence: CDR1 MGHRA, CDR2 YSYEKL. V lost 3 bases and J lost 0, with 13 bases in between. The CDR3 protein is CASSQGRTTSTDTQYF. CDR3 sequence (DNA): TGCGCCAGCAGCCAGGGGCGTACCACTAGCACAGATACGCAGTATTTT.

The CDR3 region has the DNA TGCAGTGCTAGTCCACAGGTCCGCAATCAGCCCCAGCATTTT. Its protein product is CSASPQVRNQPQHF. The chain carries TRBV20-1 and TRBJ1-5; a possible D gene is TRBD1 (5 bases). In germline, CDR1 is DFQATT, CDR2 SNEGSKA (reference sequence). The CDR3 runs to 14 residues. V was clipped by 3 bases and J by 2 bases, with 11 bases between them.

This CDR3 reads CASGLAPTSGRLETQYF. CDR3 nucleotides: TGTGCTAGTGGTTTGGCTCCGACTAGCGGGAGACTGGAGACCCAGTACTTC. The genes are TRBV12-5 and TRBJ2-5; 12 bases agree with TRBD2. The CDR3 length is 17 residues. V gave up 1 base and J gave up 5 bases; unmatched junction bases: 8. Germline values: CDR1 LGHNT, CDR2 FRNRAP.

The genes are TRBV7-2 and TRBJ1-2, with D perhaps TRBD1 (6 bases). The germline gives CDR1 SGHTA, CDR2 FQGNSA. V was shortened by 2 bases and J by 4 bases, with 14 bases between the two germline ends. The CDR3 totals 15 residues. The CDR3 protein is CASSLIRGAGYGYTF. The CDR3 nucleotides read TGTGCCAGCAGCTTAATACGGGGGGCAGGCTATGGCTACACCTTC.

V and J are TRBV7-9 and TRBJ2-1; TRBD2 matches at 10 bases. Trimming at V came to 5 bases and at J to 0 bases, leaving 7 bases not matched to a gene. The length of the CDR3 is 17 residues. CDR1 is SEHNR and CDR2 is FQNEAQ in the germline V gene (reference sequence). The CDR3 region is CASSGLGLADSYNEQFF. CDR3 in DNA: TGTGCCAGCAGCGGCCTAGGACTAGCGGACTCCTACAATGAGCAGTTCTTC.

The rearrangement links TRBV24-1 to TRBJ1-5; weak D call: TRBD1 (6 bases). The V end lost 9 bases, the J end lost 1 base, and 12 bases lay between the germline ends. This CDR3 spans 14 amino acids. CDR1 and CDR2 (germline): KGHDR, SFDVKD. For the CDR3, the DNA is TGTGCCACCTCCTTGGGGGCGAGCAATCAGCCCCAGCATTTT. It encodes CATSLGASNQPQHF.

This clone was detected a few times. The CDR3, as DNA: TGTGCCAGTCTTCCTAGGGGGACCTCTGGAAACACCATATATTTT. Translation gives CASLPRGTSGNTIYF. The chain couples TRBV5-6 to TRBJ1-3, with D possibly TRBD1 on 6 matching bases. Trimming removed 8 bases at V and 0 bases at J, with 15 bases between. The CDR3 spans 15 residues. Germline V gene sequence: CDR1 SGHDT, CDR2 YYEEEE.

The genes are TRBV20-1 and TRBJ2-7; D is perhaps TRBD1 (6 bases). Trimming removed 3 bases at V and 6 bases at J, with 6 bases between. The CDR3 extends over 10 amino acids. Germline V CDR1 and CDR2: DFQATT, SNEGSKA (reference sequence). CDR3 loop: CSARDSEQYF. CDR3 bases: TGCAGTGCTAGGGACAGCGAGCAGTACTTC.